One and the same sample provided the 28 T cell receptor beta chains below, sequenced in a study of blood T cell repertoires in COVID-19. Produced via immunoSEQ multiplex PCR; TCRdb's table is partial and in-frame only. Among approximately 28,000 clones listed, roughly 88% were seen once. Sequencing input: peripheral blood. These receptors were obtained from a human donor in a cohort sampled during active COVID-19.

The chain is built from TRBV27 and TRBJ1-1, with D maybe TRBD1 (5 bases). Trimming left V 0 bases short and J 0 bases short, with 8 bases between. The CDR3 consists of 15 residues. The germline gives CDR1 MNHEY, CDR2 SMNVEV (reference sequence). CDR3 in amino acids: CASSLSWGMNTEAFF. CDR3 DNA sequence: TGTGCCAGCAGTTTATCGTGGGGCATGAACACTGAAGCTTTCTTT.

V and J are TRBV14 and TRBJ2-7; D is possibly TRBD1 (6 bases). The CDR3 totals 16 residues. V lost 1 base and J 0 bases, leaving 13 bases between the germline ends. Germline CDR1 SGHDN, CDR2 FVKESK. CDR3 bases: TGTGCCAGCAGCCAAGGGGCCGGGACAAGCTCCTACGAGCAGTACTTC. Its translation: CASSQGAGTSSYEQYF.

The gene calls are TRBV24-1 and TRBJ2-5, with 10 bases aligning to TRBD1. The ends lost 3 bases at V and 1 base at J; junction bases unmatched: 1. The CDR3 length is 15 residues. Germline V gene sequence: CDR1 KGHDR, CDR2 SFDVKD. CDR3 region: CATSDRDRGQETQYF. In nucleotides, the CDR3 is TGTGCCACCAGTGATCGGGACAGGGGCCAAGAGACCCAGTACTTC.

This clone has only one observation. V usage is TRBV7-2 and J usage is TRBJ2-7, with 9 bases matching TRBD1. Trimming took 2 bases from V and 5 from J; bases not matched to a gene: 7. The CDR3 totals 15 residues. Germline V gives CDR1 SGHTA, CDR2 FQGNSA. CDR3 sequence: CASSLMGQGGDEQYF. The DNA of the CDR3 is TGTGCCAGCAGCTTAATGGGACAGGGAGGAGACGAGCAGTACTTC.

The V and J genes are TRBV5-5 and TRBJ1-3; the D is unclear. The V gene lost 0 bases and the J gene lost 0 bases, with 10 bases spanning the gap. The CDR3 has 16 amino acids. CDR1 and CDR2 from the germline V gene are SGHKS and YYEKEE (reference sequence). The CDR3 spells CASSLEGLRSGNTIYF. CDR3 nucleotides: TGTGCCAGCAGCTTGGAAGGACTGCGCTCTGGAAACACCATATATTTT. Full variable domain (missing parts from reference TRBV5-5 and TRBJ1-3): DAGVTQSPTHLIKTRGQQVTLRCSPISGHKSVSWYQQVLGQGPQFIFQYYEKEERGRGNFPDRFSARQFPNYSSELNVNALLLGDSALYLCASSLEGLRSGNTIYFGEGSWLTVV.

V is TRBV7-2 and J is TRBJ1-1; D is unclear. V lost 4 bases to trimming and J lost 6 bases, with 12 bases between them. CDR3 length: 13 residues. Germline V gene lookup returns CDR1 SGHTA and CDR2 FQGNSA. The CDR3 is CASSSPPGAEAFF. CDR3 sequence (DNA): TGTGCCAGCAGCTCCCCGCCGGGAGCTGAAGCTTTCTTT.

A single count supports this clone. The J gene is TRBJ1-1, the V gene TRBV6-2 or TRBV6-3; D is perhaps TRBD1 (6 bases). Germline V CDR1 and CDR2: MNHEY, SVGEGT. V lost 0 bases and J lost 4, with 12 bases in between. This CDR3 is 15 amino acids long. CDR3 sequence reads: CASSYSAGAGTEAFF. In nucleotides, the CDR3 is TGTGCCAGCAGTTACTCGGCAGGGGCCGGCACTGAAGCTTTCTTT.

The chain is built from TRBV11-3 and TRBJ2-7; 12 bases agree with TRBD2. The junction had 15 bases not matched to a gene; V was cut back by 3 bases and J by 3 bases. The CDR3 contains 19 residues. Germline V CDR1 and CDR2: SGHNT, YENEEA. The CDR3, as DNA: TGTGCCAGCAGCTTCATCCTAGCGGGGGGGCTAAACGGAGACTACGAGCAGTACTTC. Translated: CASSFILAGGLNGDYEQYF.

This chain connects TRBV4-1 to TRBJ2-5; 8 nucleotides align to TRBD2. Germline CDR1 reads MGHRA; CDR2 reads YSYEKL. The V segment lost 3 bases and the J segment 5 bases; nucleotides outside the gene matches: 5. This CDR3 region has 14 residues. DNA of the CDR3: TGCGCCAGCAGCCACGGACTAGCCGGGGAGACCCAGTACTTC. Protein product: CASSHGLAGETQYF.

V gene TRBV7-2 combines with J gene TRBJ2-1; 9 bases match TRBD2. Trimming at V came to 1 base and at J to 3 bases, leaving 7 bases not matched to a gene. Germline values: CDR1 SGHTA, CDR2 FQGNSA. The CDR3 extends over 17 amino acids. In nucleotides, the CDR3 is TGTGCCAGCAGCTTAGGGGCTAGCGGGGTGTACTACAATGAGCAGTTCTTC. This codes for CASSLGASGVYYNEQFF.

The chain combines TRBV19 with TRBJ1-1; the match to TRBD1 covers 10 bases. Looked up from germline, CDR1 is LNHDA and CDR2 is SQIVND (reference sequence). V lost 3 bases, J lost 4 bases, and 11 bases stayed unmatched. The CDR3 sequence is 17 residues long. This chain's CDR3 is CASSIRGRTGGSTEAFF. In DNA form, the CDR3 reads TGTGCCAGTAGTATTAGGGGTAGGACAGGGGGGTCCACTGAAGCTTTCTTT.

V usage is TRBV4-2 and J usage is TRBJ2-1, with TRBD1 identical over 7 bases. The CDR3 is 16 residues long. J was trimmed by 0 bases and V by 0 bases; bases with no gene match: 2. CDR1 and CDR2 (germline): LGHNA, YNFKEQ. CDR3 DNA sequence: TGTGCCAGCAGCCAAGAAGGGGGCGGCTCCTACAATGAGCAGTTCTTC. Residues: CASSQEGGGSYNEQFF.

This chain uses TRBV5-1 with TRBJ2-7, with D possibly TRBD1 on 5 matching bases. V shed 2 bases and J shed 0 bases, with 12 bases lying between them. Germline V lookup: CDR1 SGHRS, CDR2 YFSETQ. The CDR3 contains 15 residues. CDR3 sequence (DNA): TGCGCCAGCAGCTTTGGCAGGGCAAGCTCCTACGAGCAGTACTTC. It yields the protein CASSFGRASSYEQYF.

This clone was observed a single time. CDR3 protein: CASSQDSPSCSEQFF. CDR3 bases: TGTGCCAGCAGCCAAGATTCGCCCTCCTGTAGTGAGCAGTTCTTC. The chain recombines TRBV3-1 (or the pseudogene TRBV3-2) with TRBJ2-1; D gene uncertain. V was shortened by 0 bases and J by 9 bases, with 15 bases between the two germline ends. In germline, CDR1 is LGHDT, CDR2 YNNKEL (reference sequence). The CDR3 loop spans 15 amino acids.

This clone appeared a single time. V is TRBV11-2 and J is TRBJ2-3, with 9 bases identical to TRBD2. CDR1 and CDR2 from the germline V gene are SGHAT and FQNNGV. After removal of 1 base from V and 3 bases from J, the junction contained 5 bases not matched to a gene. The CDR3 is 16 residues long. For the CDR3, the DNA is TGTGCCAGCAGCTTAGGGGCGGGGGGGCCGACAGATACGCAGTATTTT. Encoded protein: CASSLGAGGPTDTQYF.

The gene calls are TRBV11-2 and TRBJ1-1; no definite D call. This CDR3 has 13 residues. V was cut by 1 base and J by 0 bases, with 3 bases left in between. The germline gives CDR1 SGHAT, CDR2 FQNNGV. The CDR3 nucleotides are TGTGCCAGCAGCTTAGTCATGAACACTGAAGCTTTCTTT. This sequence encodes CASSLVMNTEAFF.

This clone showed up just once. The genes are TRBV2 and TRBJ2-2; 10 bases map to TRBD1. With V trimmed by 6 bases and J by 5 bases, 3 bases remained unmatched. Per the germline V gene, CDR1 is SNHLY and CDR2 is FYNNEI. This CDR3 contains 14 residues. In nucleotides, the CDR3 is TGTGCCAGCAGCGACAGGGGGCAGACCGGGGAGCTGTTTTTT. Its protein is CASSDRGQTGELFF.

The rearrangement uses TRBV2 and TRBJ2-4; TRBD1 aligns across 7 bases. This CDR3 has 14 amino acids. CDR1 SNHLY and CDR2 FYNNEI come from the germline V gene. Germline trimming cut 6 bases from V and 1 base from J; bases unmatched to any gene: 3. CDR3 region: CASRAGGAKNIQYF. Here the CDR3 DNA reads TGTGCCAGCAGGGCAGGGGGTGCCAAAAACATTCAGTACTTC.

Concerning this clone itself: The junction and the germline gene differ at one end; a read error may be behind it. The rearrangement uses TRBV12-5 and TRBJ1-5; D remains ambiguous. The CDR3 is 13 amino acids. The V gene's germline CDR1 is LGHNT and CDR2 FRNRAP. The CDR3: CASGLDGVRPQHF. CDR3 DNA sequence: TGTGCTAGTGGCTTGGACGGGGTACGGCCCCAGCATTTT.

V and J are TRBV12-3 or TRBV12-4 and TRBJ2-2; weak D call: TRBD1 (6 bases). The CDR3 has 13 amino acids. V was clipped by 7 bases and J by 6 bases, with 12 bases between them. The CDR3 here is CASTKQGPGELFF. The CDR3, as DNA: TGTGCCAGCACCAAACAGGGCCCCGGGGAGCTGTTTTTT.

This chain uses TRBV9 with TRBJ2-3; TRBD2 aligns across 7 bases. The CDR3 spans 18 residues. Losses at the gene ends were 0 bases for V and 1 base for J; bases not matched to a gene: 11. Per germline, CDR1 SGDLS and CDR2 YYNGEE. In DNA, the CDR3 is TGTGCCAGCAGCGTAGAGGGCTGGGGGGGATCAGGCACAGATACGCAGTATTTT. Protein sequence: CASSVEGWGGSGTDTQYF.

This clone was detected a few times. V gene TRBV5-1 combines with J gene TRBJ2-3, with 9 nucleotides matching TRBD2. With 6 bases clipped from V and 1 base from J, the junction kept 3 bases outside the gene matches. The CDR3 is 14 residues long. From germline, CDR1 is SGHRS and CDR2 YFSETQ. The CDR3 reads CASMVAGGTDTQYF. The CDR3 region has the DNA TGCGCCAGCATGGTAGCGGGGGGCACAGATACGCAGTATTTT.

This sequence joins TRBV30 and TRBJ2-7; 8 nucleotides line up with TRBD2. CDR1 is GTSNPN, CDR2 SVGIG, per germline (reference sequence). The V gene end was trimmed by 0 bases and the J gene end by 2 bases; junction bases not matched to a gene: 3. The CDR3 is 14 residues long. The CDR3 reads CAWSVLGLAYEQYF. The DNA of the CDR3 is TGTGCCTGGAGTGTTCTGGGACTAGCCTACGAGCAGTACTTC.

The genes are TRBV15 and TRBJ2-7; tentative D call: TRBD2 (6 bases). The CDR3 is 16 amino acids. The germline V and J ends were trimmed by 5 bases and 2 bases, with 19 bases remaining between them. Germline V gives CDR1 LNHNV, CDR2 YYDKDF (reference sequence). CDR3 nucleotide sequence: TGTGCCACCAGCGGGGGGACCGGGACTGAACCCTACGAGCAGTACTTC. Protein sequence: CATSGGTGTEPYEQYF.

This clone was recorded only once. The chain combines TRBV2 with TRBJ1-4; D remains ambiguous. CDR1 and CDR2 from the germline V gene are SNHLY and FYNNEI. The CDR3 has 15 amino acids. The V and J ends lost 2 bases and 8 bases respectively, with 15 bases between them. The CDR3 protein is CASSELREPGEKLFF. The CDR3 region has the DNA TGTGCCAGCAGTGAACTGCGGGAACCCGGGGAAAAACTGTTTTTT. Based on the CDR3 plus reference TRBV2 and TRBJ1-4, the full variable domain is EPEVTQTPSHQVTQMGQEVILRCVPISNHLYFYWYRQILGQKVEFLVSFYNNEISEKSEIFDDQFSVERPDGSNFTLKIRSTKLEDSAMYFCASSELREPGEKLFFGSGTQLSVL.

The rearrangement links TRBV11-2 to TRBJ2-5; 13 nucleotides agree with TRBD2. Trimming cost V 2 bases and J 0 bases; bases outside gene matches: 6. There are 18 residues in the CDR3. Germline assignment: CDR1 SGHAT and CDR2 FQNNGV. This CDR3 reads CASSLQGLAGEYQETQYF. DNA for the CDR3: TGTGCCAGCAGCTTACAAGGACTAGCGGGGGAGTACCAAGAGACCCAGTACTTC.

This chain joins TRBV11-2 and TRBJ2-7; the D gene is possibly TRBD1 (5 bases). V lost 3 bases and J 3 bases, leaving 9 bases between the germline ends. The CDR3 sequence is 13 residues long. Germline loops: CDR1 SGHAT, CDR2 FQNNGV. In DNA, the CDR3 is TGTGCCAGCAGCTTTGGTCAGGGCTACGAGCAGTACTTC. Protein: CASSFGQGYEQYF.

This chain links TRBV19 with TRBJ1-1; 7 bases match TRBD1. CDR1 and CDR2 (germline): LNHDA, SQIVND (reference sequence). V shed 3 bases, J shed 3 bases, and the junction held 10 bases outside the gene matches. This CDR3 is 16 amino acids long. This CDR3 is CASSMGGWDRDTEAFF. In DNA form, the CDR3 reads TGTGCCAGTAGTATGGGGGGCTGGGACAGAGACACTGAAGCTTTCTTT.